A selection of T cell receptor beta chains follows, all from one sample in a study of OX40 agonist ivuxolimab in advanced cancers. Assay used: immunoSEQ multiplex PCR; TCRdb lists only in-frame clones, some missing. The data show tens of thousands of clones, 65% to 90% seen once. The sequencing here drew on CD4+ or CD8+ T cells sorted from blood, taken in a trial of the OX40 agonist ivuxolimab. The receptors here all came from an adult with an advanced solid tumor such as melanoma, head and neck, liver or kidney cancer. CDR3s include the opening cysteine and the closing phenylalanine or tryptophan. D genes are given only for firm matches. A clone size is listed for some rows: how often the clone was seen (once, few, many), or a class if it is expanded.

TRBJ2-5 | TRBV30 | - | - | CAWSVLGQTETQYF | TGTGCCTGGAGTGTACTTGGACAGACGGAGACCCAGTACTTC
TRBJ1-2 | TRBV10-3 | - | - | CATRNNYGYTF | TGTGCCACAAGGAACAACTATGGCTACACCTTC
TRBJ2-6 | TRBV4-2 | once | - | CASTPTGRGVQSGANVLTF | TGTGCCAGCACCCCAACAGGGAGAGGAGTGCAATCTGGGGCCAACGTCCTGACTTTC
TRBJ2-2 | TRBV5-5 | - | - | CASSLEGASGELFF | TGTGCCAGCAGCTTGGAAGGGGCGTCCGGGGAGCTGTTTTTT
TRBJ1-2 | TRBV19 | - | TRBD1 | CASSGGQGPNYGYTF | TGTGCCAGTAGTGGGGGACAGGGTCCTAACTATGGCTACACCTTC
TRBJ2-5 | TRBV7-3 | - | TRBD2 | CASSRSGRRSQYQETQYF | TGTGCCAGCAGCAGAAGCGGGAGGAGATCTCAGTACCAAGAGACCCAGTACTTC
TRBJ2-5 | TRBV20-1 | once | TRBD2 | CSAPGLAEYF | TGCAGTGCCCCAGGACTAGCGGAGTACTTC
TRBJ2-3 | TRBV5-1 | few | TRBD1 | CASSLGRDRSTDTQYF | TGCGCCAGCAGCTTAGGCCGGGACAGGAGTACAGATACGCAGTATTTT
TRBJ1-2 | TRBV11-3 | - | - | CASSPAGQSYGYTF | TGTGCCAGCAGCCCCGCCGGGCAGAGCTATGGCTACACCTTC
TRBJ1-4 | TRBV6-5 | - | TRBD1 | CASSGQGTRGEKLFF | TGTGCCAGCAGTGGACAGGGCACCCGGGGTGAAAAACTGTTTTTT